The 17 T cell receptor beta chains reported below all come from one sample, sequenced in a study of Ad26.COV2.S vaccination and SARS-CoV-2 variants. Described treatment: about 20 received Ad26.COV2.S at low or high dose, single or two shots; five or six received placebo; per-sample allocation not given. Samples analyzed were those drawn on day 63 after the first vaccine or placebo injection. Repertoires were generated with immunoSEQ multiplex PCR, while TCRdb's copy carries only in-frame clones and drops some. The profile shows hundreds of thousands of clones, around nine tenths of them singletons. The starting material was peripheral blood, obtained in a trial of Ad26.COV2.S vaccine versus placebo. These receptors came from a person aged 18-65 years who received the Ad26.COV2.S COVID-19 vaccine or a placebo.

The rearrangement links TRBV9 to TRBJ1-2, with 7 bases fitting TRBD1. After removal of 2 bases from V and 3 bases from J, the junction contained 13 bases not matched to a gene. This CDR3 spans 17 amino acids. Germline V gene lookup returns CDR1 SGDLS and CDR2 YYNGEE. Here the CDR3 reads CASSVSLGDSNDYGYTF. The CDR3 DNA reads TGTGCCAGCAGCGTTTCCTTAGGGGACAGCAACGACTATGGCTACACCTTC.

V gene TRBV11-3 combines with J gene TRBJ2-2; D is unresolved. The germline CDR1 and CDR2 sequences are SGHNT and YENEEA. This CDR3 has 12 amino acids. Trimming took off 2 bases at V and 6 bases at J, with 4 bases between the two ends. The CDR3 here is CASSLWSGELFF. The DNA for the CDR3 is TGTGCCAGCAGCTTATGGTCCGGGGAGCTGTTTTTT.

This chain joins TRBV11-2 and TRBJ2-1; TRBD1 aligns across 11 bases. Germline V CDR1 and CDR2: SGHAT, FQNNGV. CDR3 length: 16 residues. The junction had 10 bases not matched to a gene; V was cut back by 4 bases and J by 8 bases. CDR3 DNA: TGTGCCAGCAGCTCCGGCGGCGGACAGGGGGCCGATGAGCAGTTCTTC. This translates into CASSSGGGQGADEQFF. The full variable domain, in which reference TRBV11-2 and TRBJ2-1 provide the parts outside the CDR3, is EAGVAQSPRYKIIEKRQSVAFWCNPISGHATLYWYQQILGQGPKLLIQFQNNGVVDDSQLPKDRFSAERLKGVDSTLKIQPAKLEDSAVYLCASSSGGGQGADEQFFGPGTRLTVL.

The V gene is TRBV7-9, the J gene TRBJ2-3; possibly TRBD1 for D (6 bases). V dropped 4 bases and J dropped 4 bases, with 21 bases sitting between them. The germline CDR1 and CDR2 sequences are SEHNR and FQNEAQ (reference sequence). The CDR3 has 17 residues. The CDR3 region has the DNA TGTGCCAGCAGCTCAAACGCAGGGGTTAGGGTGGCAGATACGCAGTATTTT. This encodes CASSSNAGVRVADTQYF.

The gene calls are TRBV9 and TRBJ2-5; perhaps TRBD2 as D (5 bases). CDR1 and CDR2 from the germline V gene are SGDLS and YYNGEE. This CDR3 has 13 amino acids. With 0 bases removed from V and 4 bases from J, the gap between germline ends came to 7 bases. Written as DNA, the CDR3 is TGTGCCAGCAGCGTAGATGAGGGAGAGACCCAGTACTTC. This encodes CASSVDEGETQYF.

V and J are TRBV4-1 and TRBJ1-2; unclear D gene. The CDR3 totals 13 residues. Trimming removed 0 bases from V and 8 bases from J, with 10 bases in between. CDR1 is MGHRA and CDR2 is YSYEKL in the germline V gene. The CDR3 DNA sequence: TGCGCCAGCAGCCAAGAAATCAATTCCGGCTACACCTTC. It is translated as CASSQEINSGYTF.

The V gene is TRBV20-1, the J gene TRBJ1-1; D possibly corresponds to TRBD1 (6 bases). CDR1 and CDR2 (germline): DFQATT, SNEGSKA (reference sequence). The CDR3 loop spans 11 amino acids. Trimming removed 6 bases from V and 4 bases from J, with 9 bases in between. DNA for the CDR3: TGCAGTGCCGAGGGGGGCACTGAAGCTTTCTTT. Its protein is CSAEGGTEAFF.

This rearrangement joins TRBV9 to TRBJ1-5; D is unclear. This CDR3 has 14 residues. V was clipped by 3 bases and J by 0 bases, with 7 bases between them. The V gene's germline CDR1 is SGDLS and CDR2 YYNGEE. Here the CDR3 DNA reads TGTGCCAGCAGCGGCAATATTAGCAATCAGCCCCAGCATTTT. It codes for CASSGNISNQPQHF.

The chain has TRBV6-5 and TRBJ2-2; 10 bases are shared with TRBD1. Trimming cost V 9 bases and J 9 bases; bases outside gene matches: 7. CDR1 and CDR2 from the germline V gene are MNHEY and SVGAGI. The CDR3 runs to 13 residues. In DNA form, the CDR3 reads TGTGCCAGAGGACAGGGGGGTAGGTGGGAGCTGTTTTTT. Protein: CARGQGGRWELFF.

The CDR3 DNA reads TGTGCCATCAGTGAATCTCGGGGTGGCAATCAGCCCCAGCATTTT. Encoded protein: CAISESRGGNQPQHF. The J gene is TRBJ1-5, the V gene TRBV10-3; D is uncertain. The germline gives CDR1 ENHRY, CDR2 SYGVKD. The germline V and J ends were trimmed by 3 bases and 2 bases, with 11 bases remaining between them. The CDR3 contains 15 residues.

V and J are TRBV7-2 and TRBJ2-7; D possibly corresponds to TRBD2 (6 bases). Germline V gene sequence: CDR1 SGHTA, CDR2 FQGNSA. Between the trimmed V and J ends, which lost 7 bases and 0 bases, there was a span of 16 bases. This CDR3 contains 15 residues. CDR3 sequence: CASTPPGRISYEQYF. The CDR3 region has the DNA TGTGCCAGCACCCCGCCGGGGAGGATCTCCTACGAGCAGTACTTC. The entire variable domain, with the rest obtained from reference TRBV7-2 and TRBJ2-7, is as follows: GAGVSQSPSNKVTEKGKDVELRCDPISGHTALYWYRQSLGQGLEFLIYFQGNSAPDKSGLPSDRFSAERTGGSVSTLTIQRTQQEDSAVYLCASTPPGRISYEQYFGPGTRLTVT.

The chain couples TRBV10-2 to TRBJ1-4; 8 bases align to TRBD1. CDR1 is WSHSY, CDR2 SAAADI, per germline. The CDR3 contains 17 residues. V lost 0 bases and J lost 4; bases outside the gene matches: 7. The CDR3 sequence: CASSESPRTGINEKLFF. DNA for the CDR3: TGCGCCAGCAGTGAGTCCCCACGGACAGGGATTAATGAAAAACTGTTTTTT.

The V call is TRBV12-5, the J call TRBJ2-7, with D perhaps TRBD1 (5 bases). V was shortened by 5 bases and J by 0 bases, with 14 bases between the two germline ends. Germline assignment: CDR1 LGHNT and CDR2 FRNRAP. The CDR3 covers 15 residues. CDR3 residues: CASGPGQGSSYEQYF. CDR3 DNA sequence: TGTGCTAGTGGTCCCGGGCAGGGCAGCTCCTACGAGCAGTACTTC.

Only one count was recorded for this clone. This sequence joins TRBV6-5 and TRBJ2-7, with TRBD1 as a possible D gene (6 bases). V lost 5 bases and J lost 4, with 15 bases in between. This CDR3 is built from 14 residues. Germline-derived CDR1 and CDR2 are MNHEY and SVGAGI. The DNA of the CDR3 is TGTGCCAGCAGTCCAATGGACAGACCTTACGAGCAGTACTTC. Encoded protein: CASSPMDRPYEQYF.

This chain connects TRBV19 to TRBJ2-1; D may match TRBD1 or TRBD2 (5 bases each). The CDR3 sequence is 12 residues long. Germline V gives CDR1 LNHDA, CDR2 SQIVND (reference sequence). The V and J ends lost 3 bases and 9 bases respectively, with 9 bases between them. CDR3: CASSMFGGEQFF. The DNA for the CDR3 is TGTGCCAGTAGTATGTTTGGGGGTGAGCAGTTCTTC.

The chain employs TRBV27 and TRBJ2-2; no reliable D call. Trimming pared 7 bases from V and 4 bases from J, leaving 13 bases between. The CDR3 loop spans 14 amino acids. Germline CDR1 is MNHEY and CDR2 is SMNVEV (reference sequence). Here the CDR3 DNA reads TGTGCCAGCACGGTTGGGTACATCACCGGGGAGCTGTTTTTT. Translation: CASTVGYITGELFF.

The V gene is TRBV9, the J gene TRBJ2-1; D call uncertain. Germline V gene sequence: CDR1 SGDLS, CDR2 YYNGEE. The germline V and J ends were trimmed by 2 bases and 10 bases, with 13 bases remaining between them. The CDR3 runs to 13 residues. The CDR3 spells CASSVYPRGEQFF. Here the CDR3 DNA reads TGTGCCAGCAGCGTGTACCCACGCGGCGAGCAGTTCTTC.